Many counts were recorded for the clone carrying this T cell receptor (beta chain). The sample comes from a study of immune heterogeneity within non-small cell lung tumors. Multiplex PCR was performed with 32 V and 13 J primers, and it amplified TCR beta CDR3. TCRdb re-analysed the multiplex PCR reads in MiXCR, keeping a single row per CDR3 protein. The sample has about 15,000 distinct CDR3 sequences, around 28% seen once. The CDR3 sequence is 15 residues long. Germline V CDR1 and CDR2: SGDLS, YYNGEE. V was clipped by 4 bases and J by 6 bases; unmatched bases: 10. TCRs were amplified from roughly 540 ng gDNA of bulk tumor per sample. Primary tumors were biopsied several times each, far apart, intraoperatively. With untreated, newly diagnosed non-small cell lung cancer, the patients went on to undergo curative surgery.

This receptor was identified in a man aged 35-49 years with non-small cell lung cancer. The chain has TRBV9 and TRBJ2-3; 8 nucleotides line up with TRBD2. The sequenced sample was lung tumor tissue. As DNA, the CDR3 is TGTGCCAGCAGCACCCGCCCGGGAGGGTTCGATACGCAGTATTTT. Encoded protein: CASSTRPGGFDTQYF.